This is a list of T cell receptor beta chains from one sample in a study of PD-1 blockade in classical Hodgkin lymphoma. The repertoire was sequenced with immunoSEQ multiplex PCR; TCRdb's copy has only in-frame clones and lacks some. The sample carries about 58,000 clones, 80% to 95% recorded once. Sequenced here: peripheral blood mononuclear cells (PBMCs), sampled before the second cycle of nivolumab. These receptor sequences come from a human donor with classical Hodgkin lymphoma. Both conserved end residues are part of each CDR3. The D gene is left open where the match is weak. A clone size is listed for some rows: how often the clone was seen (once, few, many), or a class if it is expanded.

v_call: TRBV5-1
clone_size: NA
j_call: TRBJ2-7
d_call: TRBD1
cdr3_aa: CASRPGIGTGYEQYF
cdr3_nt: TGCGCCAGCAGACCCGGAATCGGGACAGGCTACGAGCAGTACTTC

v_call: TRBV27
clone_size: NA
j_call: TRBJ2-7
d_call: NA
cdr3_aa: CASSLSPGAGEQYF
cdr3_nt: TGTGCCAGCAGTTTATCGCCAGGGGCGGGAGAGCAGTACTTC

v_call: TRBV7-8
clone_size: NA
j_call: TRBJ2-5
d_call: TRBD2
cdr3_aa: CASSYSSGQETQYF
cdr3_nt: TGTGCCAGCAGCTACTCTAGCGGGCAAGAGACCCAGTACTTC

v_call: TRBV4-3
clone_size: NA
j_call: TRBJ2-1
d_call: TRBD2
cdr3_aa: CASSQDKWRGAGEQFF
cdr3_nt: TGCGCCAGCAGCCAAGATAAGTGGAGGGGAGCGGGAGAGCAGTTCTTC

v_call: TRBV23-1
clone_size: once
j_call: TRBJ2-7
d_call: NA
cdr3_aa: CASSQSGAGSLGQYF
cdr3_nt: TGCGCCAGCAGTCAATCAGGGGCTGGATCGTTAGGGCAGTACTTC

v_call: TRBV5-1
clone_size: NA
j_call: TRBJ2-1
d_call: TRBD2
cdr3_aa: CASSRLAGEHEQFF
cdr3_nt: TGCGCCAGCAGCAGACTAGCGGGAGAGCATGAGCAGTTCTTC

v_call: TRBV5-6
clone_size: NA
j_call: TRBJ2-7
d_call: NA
cdr3_aa: CASSTGLGGYEQYF
cdr3_nt: TGTGCCAGCAGCACTGGACTAGGGGGCTACGAGCAGTACTTC

v_call: TRBV9
clone_size: few
j_call: TRBJ1-1
d_call: TRBD1
cdr3_aa: CASSVAGQGTEAFF
cdr3_nt: TGTGCCAGCAGCGTAGCGGGACAGGGGACTGAAGCTTTCTTT

v_call: TRBV10-3
clone_size: NA
j_call: TRBJ2-3
d_call: NA
cdr3_aa: CAISVQRGLADWEDTDTQYF
cdr3_nt: TGTGCCATCAGTGTCCAAAGGGGGCTAGCGGATTGGGAGGACACAGATACGCAGTATTTT

v_call: TRBV28
clone_size: NA
j_call: TRBJ2-7
d_call: TRBD2
cdr3_aa: CASSEPGGVYEQYF
cdr3_nt: TGTGCCAGCAGCGAGCCGGGAGGGGTCTACGAGCAGTACTTC

v_call: TRBV27
clone_size: NA
j_call: TRBJ1-2
d_call: TRBD1
cdr3_aa: CASSFVPPPGQGNYGYTF
cdr3_nt: TGTGCCAGCAGTTTCGTTCCCCCACCGGGACAGGGGAACTATGGCTACACCTTC

v_call: TRBV4-1
clone_size: NA
j_call: TRBJ1-1
d_call: NA
cdr3_aa: CASSQEPGMNTEAFF
cdr3_nt: TGCGCCAGCAGCCAAGAACCGGGCATGAACACTGAAGCTTTCTTT

v_call: TRBV19
clone_size: NA
j_call: TRBJ2-1
d_call: NA
cdr3_aa: CASSMGWSSYNEQFF
cdr3_nt: TGTGCCAGTAGTATGGGCTGGAGCTCCTACAATGAGCAGTTCTTC

v_call: TRBV19
clone_size: NA
j_call: TRBJ1-3
d_call: NA
cdr3_aa: CASLKRDFSGNTIYF
cdr3_nt: TGTGCCAGTCTCAAGCGGGATTTCTCTGGAAACACCATATATTTT

v_call: TRBV27
clone_size: NA
j_call: TRBJ1-5
d_call: TRBD1
cdr3_aa: CASRALGTAVNQPQHF
cdr3_nt: TGTGCCAGCAGGGCGTTGGGGACAGCCGTCAATCAGCCCCAGCATTTT

v_call: TRBV9
clone_size: NA
j_call: TRBJ2-1
d_call: TRBD2
cdr3_aa: CASSVGLAGGRYNEQFF
cdr3_nt: TGTGCCAGCAGCGTAGGGCTAGCGGGGGGGAGGTACAATGAGCAGTTCTTC

v_call: TRBV2
clone_size: NA
j_call: TRBJ1-4
d_call: NA
cdr3_aa: CAKTPVQSGKLFF
cdr3_nt: TGTGCCAAGACACCCGTGCAGTCTGGAAAACTGTTTTTT

v_call: TRBV7-6
clone_size: NA
j_call: TRBJ2-7
d_call: NA
cdr3_aa: CASSRTVTYEQYF
cdr3_nt: TGTGCCAGCAGTCGGACAGTAACCTACGAGCAGTACTTC

v_call: TRBV5-1
clone_size: NA
j_call: TRBJ2-7
d_call: NA
cdr3_aa: CASSLTEQGSYEQYF
cdr3_nt: TGCGCCAGCAGCTTGACTGAACAGGGCTCCTACGAGCAGTACTTC

v_call: TRBV6-5
clone_size: NA
j_call: TRBJ1-2
d_call: NA
cdr3_aa: CASSYTRTGLYGYTF
cdr3_nt: TGTGCCAGCAGTTACACCCGGACGGGACTCTATGGCTACACCTTC

v_call: TRBV4-2
clone_size: NA
j_call: TRBJ2-7
d_call: NA
cdr3_aa: CASSQETGTSYEQYF
cdr3_nt: TGTGCCAGCAGCCAAGAGACGGGGACGTCTTACGAGCAGTACTTC

v_call: TRBV5-6
clone_size: NA
j_call: TRBJ2-1
d_call: TRBD2
cdr3_aa: CASSFRLAGWEEQFF
cdr3_nt: TGTGCCAGCAGCTTCCGCCTAGCGGGTTGGGAAGAGCAGTTCTTC

v_call: TRBV9
clone_size: NA
j_call: TRBJ1-1
d_call: NA
cdr3_aa: CASSPQGRETEAFF
cdr3_nt: TGTGCCAGCAGCCCCCAGGGGCGGGAGACTGAAGCTTTCTTT

v_call: TRBV6-4
clone_size: NA
j_call: TRBJ1-2
d_call: NA
cdr3_aa: CASRPGLNYGYTF
cdr3_nt: TGTGCCAGCAGACCGGGGCTGAACTATGGCTACACCTTC

v_call: TRBV5-4
clone_size: NA
j_call: TRBJ2-3
d_call: TRBD1
cdr3_aa: CASSPSGGSGTDTQYF
cdr3_nt: TGTGCCAGCAGTCCCTCAGGGGGCTCGGGCACAGATACGCAGTATTTT

v_call: TRBV19
clone_size: NA
j_call: TRBJ1-5
d_call: NA
cdr3_aa: CASSPRVLDPQHF
cdr3_nt: TGTGCCAGTAGTCCGAGGGTGCTTGACCCCCAGCATTTT

v_call: TRBV5-5
clone_size: few
j_call: TRBJ1-1
d_call: NA
cdr3_aa: CASTGDTEAFF
cdr3_nt: TGTGCCAGCACCGGGGATACTGAAGCTTTCTTT

v_call: TRBV27
clone_size: NA
j_call: TRBJ1-1
d_call: NA
cdr3_aa: CASSLSRGRNTEAFF
cdr3_nt: TGTGCCAGCAGTTTATCCAGAGGGCGGAACACTGAAGCTTTCTTT

v_call: TRBV4-2
clone_size: once
j_call: TRBJ2-1
d_call: TRBD2
cdr3_aa: CASSQEASGTNSYNEQFF
cdr3_nt: TGTGCCAGCAGCCAAGAGGCTAGCGGGACGAACTCCTACAATGAGCAGTTCTTC

v_call: TRBV30
clone_size: NA
j_call: TRBJ1-2
d_call: NA
cdr3_aa: CAWSHRGNGYTF
cdr3_nt: TGTGCCTGGAGTCACCGGGGAAATGGCTACACCTTC

v_call: TRBV2
clone_size: NA
j_call: TRBJ2-1
d_call: TRBD2
cdr3_aa: CASSVFIGAGGTSGRGSSNEQFF
cdr3_nt: TGTGCCAGCAGTGTGTTTATTGGGGCAGGGGGGACTAGCGGGAGAGGTAGTTCGAATGAGCAGTTCTTC

v_call: TRBV25-1
clone_size: NA
j_call: TRBJ2-7
d_call: TRBD2
cdr3_aa: CASSEWAGVEQYF
cdr3_nt: TGTGCCAGCAGTGAATGGGCGGGGGTCGAGCAGTACTTC

v_call: TRBV12-5
clone_size: NA
j_call: TRBJ2-2
d_call: NA
cdr3_aa: CASGLVSGVTGELFF
cdr3_nt: TGTGCTAGTGGTTTGGTATCAGGGGTCACCGGGGAGCTGTTTTTT

v_call: TRBV5-6
clone_size: NA
j_call: TRBJ1-3
d_call: NA
cdr3_aa: CASSRPSGNTIYF
cdr3_nt: TGTGCCAGCAGCCGTCCCTCTGGAAACACCATATATTTT

v_call: TRBV27
clone_size: NA
j_call: TRBJ2-1
d_call: NA
cdr3_aa: CASSFGGPISYNEQFF
cdr3_nt: TGTGCCAGCAGTTTTGGGGGCCCCATTTCCTACAATGAGCAGTTCTTC

v_call: TRBV5-1
clone_size: once
j_call: TRBJ1-1
d_call: NA
cdr3_aa: CASSLWGIENTEAFF
cdr3_nt: TGCGCCAGCAGCTTGTGGGGGATTGAGAACACTGAAGCTTTCTTT

v_call: TRBV2
clone_size: NA
j_call: TRBJ1-5
d_call: NA
cdr3_aa: CASSSDVGNQPQHF
cdr3_nt: TGTGCCAGCAGCTCGGACGTAGGCAATCAGCCCCAGCATTTT

v_call: TRBV9
clone_size: NA
j_call: TRBJ2-7
d_call: TRBD1
cdr3_aa: CASSAEVTGPYEQYF
cdr3_nt: TGTGCCAGCAGCGCCGAAGTGACAGGGCCATACGAGCAGTACTTC

v_call: TRBV6-5
clone_size: NA
j_call: TRBJ1-2
d_call: NA
cdr3_aa: CASSLGLNYGYTF
cdr3_nt: TGTGCCAGCAGTTTGGGGCTTAACTATGGCTACACCTTC

v_call: TRBV6-5
clone_size: NA
j_call: TRBJ1-1
d_call: NA
cdr3_aa: CASRAPRTDTEAFF
cdr3_nt: TGTGCCAGCAGGGCGCCTCGTACGGACACTGAAGCTTTCTTT

v_call: TRBV2
clone_size: NA
j_call: TRBJ2-3
d_call: TRBD2
cdr3_aa: CASSEGDLVLAGGPADTQYF
cdr3_nt: TGTGCCAGCAGTGAAGGTGATTTGGTTCTAGCGGGGGGGCCAGCAGATACGCAGTATTTT

v_call: TRBV5-6
clone_size: NA
j_call: TRBJ2-1
d_call: NA
cdr3_aa: CASSLLRYNHPMNEQFF
cdr3_nt: TGTGCCAGCAGCTTGTTGCGCTACAACCACCCAATGAATGAGCAGTTCTTC

v_call: TRBV11-3
clone_size: NA
j_call: TRBJ2-5
d_call: TRBD1
cdr3_aa: CASSQRGQGQETQYF
cdr3_nt: TGTGCCAGCAGCCAGAGAGGACAGGGACAAGAGACCCAGTACTTC

v_call: TRBV7-9
clone_size: NA
j_call: TRBJ1-4
d_call: NA
cdr3_aa: CASSLLVTVNEKLFF
cdr3_nt: TGTGCCAGCAGCCTCCTGGTGACAGTAAATGAAAAACTGTTTTTT

v_call: TRBV6-5
clone_size: NA
j_call: TRBJ1-1
d_call: NA
cdr3_aa: CASSYWGGGIMSAFF
cdr3_nt: TGTGCCAGCAGTTACTGGGGAGGGGGAATCATGTCAGCTTTCTTT

v_call: TRBV7-3
clone_size: NA
j_call: TRBJ1-2
d_call: NA
cdr3_aa: CASSSQPTGQATPSNYGYTF
cdr3_nt: TGTGCCAGCAGCTCACAACCTACAGGGCAGGCCACCCCGAGTAACTATGGCTACACCTTC

v_call: TRBV5-4
clone_size: once
j_call: TRBJ2-5
d_call: TRBD2
cdr3_aa: CASSAQREPGTQYF
cdr3_nt: TGTGCCAGCAGCGCCCAGCGGGAGCCGGGGACCCAGTACTTC

v_call: TRBV6-6
clone_size: NA
j_call: TRBJ2-7
d_call: NA
cdr3_aa: CASGRGDYEQYF
cdr3_nt: TGTGCCAGCGGGCGCGGGGACTACGAGCAGTACTTC

v_call: TRBV7-3
clone_size: NA
j_call: TRBJ2-1
d_call: NA
cdr3_aa: CASSLMGTGLNEQFF
cdr3_nt: TGTGCCAGCAGCTTAATGGGGACTGGGTTGAATGAGCAGTTCTTC

v_call: TRBV7-2
clone_size: NA
j_call: TRBJ2-1
d_call: NA
cdr3_aa: CASSFDRSGSGGAYNEQFF
cdr3_nt: TGTGCCAGCAGCTTTGATAGGTCTGGCTCTGGGGGAGCCTACAATGAGCAGTTCTTC

v_call: TRBV6-6
clone_size: NA
j_call: TRBJ2-3
d_call: NA
cdr3_aa: CASSYRIMEDTQYF
cdr3_nt: TGTGCCAGCAGTTACCGGATCATGGAAGATACGCAGTATTTT